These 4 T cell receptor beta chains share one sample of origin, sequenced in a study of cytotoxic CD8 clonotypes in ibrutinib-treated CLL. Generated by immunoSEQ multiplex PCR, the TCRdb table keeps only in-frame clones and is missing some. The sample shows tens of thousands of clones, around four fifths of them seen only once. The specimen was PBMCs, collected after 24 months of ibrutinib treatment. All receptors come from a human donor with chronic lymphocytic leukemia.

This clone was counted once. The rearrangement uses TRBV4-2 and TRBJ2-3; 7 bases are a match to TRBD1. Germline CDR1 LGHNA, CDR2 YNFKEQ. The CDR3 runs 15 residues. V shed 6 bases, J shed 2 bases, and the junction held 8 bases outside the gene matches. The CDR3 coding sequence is TGTGCCAGCAGTATAGAGACAGGGAACACAGATACGCAGTATTTT. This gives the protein CASSIETGNTDTQYF.

This CDR3 reads CASSYSRDRNHQYF. The CDR3 DNA reads TGTGCCAGCAGTTACTCGAGGGACAGAAATCACCAGTACTTC. This sequence joins TRBV6-5 and TRBJ2-5; 7 positions match TRBD1. The germline V gene has CDR1 MNHEY and CDR2 SVGAGI. The CDR3 consists of 14 residues. J was trimmed by 10 bases and V by 0 bases; bases with no gene match: 8.

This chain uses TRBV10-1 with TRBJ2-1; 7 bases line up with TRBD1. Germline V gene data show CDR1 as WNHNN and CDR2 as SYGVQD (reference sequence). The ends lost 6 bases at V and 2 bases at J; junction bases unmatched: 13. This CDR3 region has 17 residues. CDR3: CASSRGPGQSTYNEQFF. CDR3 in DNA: TGCGCCAGCAGCCGGGGACCGGGACAGTCGACCTACAATGAGCAGTTCTTC.

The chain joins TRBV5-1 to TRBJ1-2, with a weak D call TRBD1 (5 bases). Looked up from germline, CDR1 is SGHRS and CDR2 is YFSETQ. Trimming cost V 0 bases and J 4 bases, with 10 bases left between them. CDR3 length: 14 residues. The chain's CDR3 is CASSLEGTAYGYTF. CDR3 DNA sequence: TGCGCCAGCAGCTTGGAAGGGACGGCCTATGGCTACACCTTC.